This T cell receptor beta chain is from a study of T-cell memory formation after mild COVID-19. This clonotype was seen more than once but under ten times. Amplification by 5'RACE using constant-segment primers produced TCR alpha and TCR beta cDNA libraries that carried sample barcodes and UMIs. A single record per CDR3 protein comes from TCRdb applying MiXCR to the 5' RACE reads. This sample has about 240,000 distinct CDR3 sequences, with 8% to 9.5% found just once. This CDR3 comprises 20 residues. V shed 1 base and J 0 bases; nucleotides not matched to a gene: 12. Germline V lookup: CDR1 DFQATT, CDR2 SNEGSKA (reference sequence).

The genes are TRBV20-1 and TRBJ2-5; 15 bases agree with TRBD2. The sequencing input was PBMCs or a T cell subset sorted from them (not recorded which). The receptor's source is a man aged 18 to 29 who had mild COVID-19 (a few samples of this study predate the infection). Cell type and time point are not known. For the CDR3, the DNA is TGCAGTGCTAGAGCGCCAGGGACTAGCGGGGGGCTAAGGTACCAAGAGACCCAGTACTTC. This translates into CSARAPGTSGGLRYQETQYF.